What follows is one T cell receptor (beta chain) and its context. Its target is unknown. The sample comes from a study of spatial heterogeneity in lung cancer. Study in general: When follow-up PBMC samples existed, they were sequenced (at a median of roughly 2 years after resection). Findings and caveats of the study: In blood, ubiquitous expanded tumor TCRs appeared more at resection than follow-up.

Time point denoted: blood at routine non-recurrence follow-up after resection. The sequenced material consisted of unsorted whole RNA from tumor, nontumor lung or frozen PBMC. Unique molecular identifiers, one per molecule, were present on every TCR cDNA molecule. MiXCR, applied by TCRdb to the 5' RACE reads, yields one record per CDR3 protein. The sample comprises about 94,000 distinct CDR3 sequences, just under 20% of which are singletons, and 21% rests with the top ten. The germline CDR1 and CDR2 sequences are MNHEY and SMNVEV (reference sequence). Between the trimmed V and J ends, which lost 1 base and 6 bases, there was a span of 19 bases. The CDR3 consists of 16 residues.

The genes are TRBV27 and TRBJ2-7; D gene ambiguous. The sequence was obtained from a male donor with early-stage non-small cell lung cancer. Sample: PBMCs, taken at follow-up. DNA for the CDR3: TGTGCCAGCAGTTTATATGGGGAATCAAGTATCTCCGAGCAGTACTTC. It yields the protein CASSLYGESSISEQYF.